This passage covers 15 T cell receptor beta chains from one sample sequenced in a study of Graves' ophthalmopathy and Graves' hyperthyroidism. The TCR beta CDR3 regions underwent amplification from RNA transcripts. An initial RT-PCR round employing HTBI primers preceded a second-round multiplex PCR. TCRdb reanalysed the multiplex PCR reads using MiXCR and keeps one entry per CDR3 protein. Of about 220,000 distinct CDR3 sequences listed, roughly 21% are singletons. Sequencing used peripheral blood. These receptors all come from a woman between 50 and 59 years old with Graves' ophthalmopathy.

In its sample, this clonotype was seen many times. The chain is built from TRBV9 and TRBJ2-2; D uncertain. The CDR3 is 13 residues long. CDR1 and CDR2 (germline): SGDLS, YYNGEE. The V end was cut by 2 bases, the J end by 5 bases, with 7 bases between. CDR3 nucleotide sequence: TGTGCCAGCAGCGTGATGCAGACCGGGGAGCTGTTTTTT. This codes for CASSVMQTGELFF.

The CDR3 here is CASSYSVLDQPQHF. The CDR3 DNA reads TGTGCCAGCAGTTACTCGGTCCTCGATCAGCCCCAGCATTTT. The chain employs TRBV6-2 or TRBV6-3 and TRBJ1-5; D ambiguous. Germline V CDR1 and CDR2: MNHEY, SVGEGT. This CDR3 is built from 14 residues. V shed 0 bases and J shed 5 bases, with 8 bases lying between them.

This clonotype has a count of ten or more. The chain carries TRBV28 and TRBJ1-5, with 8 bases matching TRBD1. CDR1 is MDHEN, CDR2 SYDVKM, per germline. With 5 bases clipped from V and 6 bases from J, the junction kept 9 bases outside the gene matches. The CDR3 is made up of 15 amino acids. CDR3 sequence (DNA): TGTGCCAGCAGTGCCTCAGGGGGCGTTGGTCAGCCCCAGCATTTT. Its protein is CASSASGGVGQPQHF. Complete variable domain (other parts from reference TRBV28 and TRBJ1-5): DVKVTQSSRYLVKRTGEKVFLECVQDMDHENMFWYRQDPGLGLRLIYFSYDVKMKEKGDIPEGYSVSREKKERFSLILESASTNQTSMYLCASSASGGVGQPQHFGDGTRLSIL.

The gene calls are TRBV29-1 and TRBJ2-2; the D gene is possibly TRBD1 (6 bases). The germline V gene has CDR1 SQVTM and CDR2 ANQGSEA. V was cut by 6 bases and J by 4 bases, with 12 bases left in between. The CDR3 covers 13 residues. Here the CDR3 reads CSVGQGITGELFF. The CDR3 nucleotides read TGCAGCGTGGGGCAGGGGATCACCGGGGAGCTGTTTTTT.

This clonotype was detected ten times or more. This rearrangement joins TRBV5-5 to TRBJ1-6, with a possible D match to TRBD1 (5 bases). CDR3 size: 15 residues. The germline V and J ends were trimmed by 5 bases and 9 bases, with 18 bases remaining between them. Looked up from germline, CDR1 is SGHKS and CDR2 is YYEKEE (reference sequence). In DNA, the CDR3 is TGTGCCAGCAGAGGGCAGGTCGGTAGGGGTTCACCCCTCCACTTT. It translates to CASRGQVGRGSPLHF.

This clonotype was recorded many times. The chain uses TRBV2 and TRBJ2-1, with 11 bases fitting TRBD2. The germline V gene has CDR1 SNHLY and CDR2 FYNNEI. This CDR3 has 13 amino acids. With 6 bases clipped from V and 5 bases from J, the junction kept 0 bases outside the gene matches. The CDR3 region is CASRGLADNEQFF. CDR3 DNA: TGTGCCAGCAGGGGACTAGCGGACAATGAGCAGTTCTTC.

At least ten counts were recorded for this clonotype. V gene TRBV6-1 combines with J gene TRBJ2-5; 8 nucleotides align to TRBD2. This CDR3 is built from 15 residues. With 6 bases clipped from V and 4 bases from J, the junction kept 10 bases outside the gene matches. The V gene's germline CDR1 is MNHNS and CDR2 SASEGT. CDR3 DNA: TGTGCCAGCAGGCGAAATACGGGGGGGATAGAGACCCAGTACTTC. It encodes CASRRNTGGIETQYF.

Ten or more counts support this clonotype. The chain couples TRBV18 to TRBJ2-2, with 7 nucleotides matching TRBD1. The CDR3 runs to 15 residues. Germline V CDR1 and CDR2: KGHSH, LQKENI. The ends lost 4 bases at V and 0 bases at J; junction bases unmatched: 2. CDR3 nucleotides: TGTGCCAGCTCACAGGGACAGACGAACACCGGGGAGCTGTTTTTT. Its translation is CASSQGQTNTGELFF. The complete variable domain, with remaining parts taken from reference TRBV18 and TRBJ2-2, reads NAGVMQNPRHLVRRRGQEARLRCSPMKGHSHVYWYRQLPEEGLKFMVYLQKENIIDESGMPKERFSAEFPKEGPSILRIQQVVRGDSAAYFCASSQGQTNTGELFFGEGSRLTVL.

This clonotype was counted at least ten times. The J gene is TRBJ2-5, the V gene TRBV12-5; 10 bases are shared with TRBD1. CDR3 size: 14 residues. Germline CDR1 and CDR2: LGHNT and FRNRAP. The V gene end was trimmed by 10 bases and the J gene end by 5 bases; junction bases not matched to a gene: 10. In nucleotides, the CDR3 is TGTGCTACTATGACTGGGACAGGGGTGGAGACCCAGTACTTC. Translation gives CATMTGTGVETQYF.

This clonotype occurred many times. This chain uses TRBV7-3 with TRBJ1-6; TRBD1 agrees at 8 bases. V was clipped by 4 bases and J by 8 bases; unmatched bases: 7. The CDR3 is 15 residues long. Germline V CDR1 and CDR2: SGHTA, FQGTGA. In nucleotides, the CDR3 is TGTGCCAGCAGCTCCAGACAGGGGCGGGATTCACCCCTCCACTTT. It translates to CASSSRQGRDSPLHF.

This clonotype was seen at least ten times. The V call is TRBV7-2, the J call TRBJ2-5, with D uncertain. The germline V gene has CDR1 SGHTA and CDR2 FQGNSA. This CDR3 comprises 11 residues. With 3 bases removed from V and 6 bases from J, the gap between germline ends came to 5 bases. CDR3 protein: CASSLRKTQYF. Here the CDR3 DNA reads TGTGCCAGCAGCTTGCGGAAGACCCAGTACTTC.

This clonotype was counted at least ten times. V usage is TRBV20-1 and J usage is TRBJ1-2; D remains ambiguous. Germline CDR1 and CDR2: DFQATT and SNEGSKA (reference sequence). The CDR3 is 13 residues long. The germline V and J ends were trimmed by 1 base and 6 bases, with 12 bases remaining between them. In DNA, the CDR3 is TGCAGTGCTAGAGTCAGTCGGAGAAATGGCTACACCTTC. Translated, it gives CSARVSRRNGYTF.

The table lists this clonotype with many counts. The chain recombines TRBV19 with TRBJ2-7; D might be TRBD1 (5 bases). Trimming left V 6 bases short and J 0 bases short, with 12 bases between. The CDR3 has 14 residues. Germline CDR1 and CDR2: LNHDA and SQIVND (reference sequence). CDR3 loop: CASSQGVGSYEQYF. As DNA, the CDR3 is TGTGCCAGTAGCCAGGGTGTAGGCTCCTACGAGCAGTACTTC.

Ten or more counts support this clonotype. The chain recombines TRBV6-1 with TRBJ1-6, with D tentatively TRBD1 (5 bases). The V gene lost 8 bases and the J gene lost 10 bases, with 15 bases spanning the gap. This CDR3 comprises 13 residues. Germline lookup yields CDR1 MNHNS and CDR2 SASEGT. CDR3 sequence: CASELQGGSPLHF. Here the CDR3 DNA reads TGTGCCAGCGAGTTGCAGGGAGGCTCACCCCTCCACTTT.

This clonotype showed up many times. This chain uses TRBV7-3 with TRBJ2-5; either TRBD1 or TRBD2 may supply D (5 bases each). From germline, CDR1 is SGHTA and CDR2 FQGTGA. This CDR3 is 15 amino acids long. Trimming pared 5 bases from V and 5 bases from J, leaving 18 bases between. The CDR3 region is CASSLGTSNGETQYF. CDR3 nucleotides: TGTGCCAGCAGCCTCGGGACCTCTAATGGGGAGACCCAGTACTTC. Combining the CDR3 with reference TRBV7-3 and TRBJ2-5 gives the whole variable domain GAGVSQTPSNKVTEKGKYVELRCDPISGHTALYWYRQSLGQGPEFLIYFQGTGAADDSGLPNDRFFAVRPEGSVSTLKIQRTERGDSAVYLCASSLGTSNGETQYFGPGTRLLVL.